Listed below are T cell receptor beta chains from one sample, sequenced in a study of early T cells in non-severe SARS-CoV-2 infection. TCRdb fed the 5' RACE reads into MiXCR, producing one record per CDR3 protein. There are 40,000 or so distinct CDR3 sequences in the sample; roughly 11% occur only once, and 21% lies in the top ten. Input material: whole blood. The origin of the receptors is an adult who was a healthcare worker with PCR-confirmed SARS-CoV-2 infection or an uninfected control (not recorded which). CDR3s include the opening cysteine and the closing phenylalanine or tryptophan. Each record gives: CDR3 length, V gene, J gene, CDR3 protein.

17,TRBV5-4,TRBJ2-1,CASSPPGTSGSSDEQFF
14,TRBV28,TRBJ1-6,CASRRTGLKSPLHF
18,TRBV30,TRBJ2-4,CAWSGPSRAGRRQNIQYF
17,TRBV19,TRBJ2-3,CASSRGLAGGVADTQYF
13,TRBV6-2/TRBV6-3,TRBJ2-7,CASSYSPSYEQYF
15,TRBV7-2,TRBJ2-7,CASSLAGTASYEQYF
16,TRBV6-2/TRBV6-3,TRBJ2-7,CASSTDLAGWTYEQYF
12,TRBV29-1,TRBJ1-1,CSVLISGTEAFF
14,TRBV28,TRBJ1-5,CASSWAGEGKAQHF
13,TRBV6-5,TRBJ2-7,CASSTLHGGEQYF
13,TRBV15,TRBJ2-5,CATSRPSEETQYF
15,TRBV7-8,TRBJ1-1,CASTHSDGLGPEAFF
13,TRBV29-1,TRBJ2-7,CSGTSSSSYEQYF
13,TRBV7-2,TRBJ1-2,CASSSSGVHGYTF
14,TRBV28,TRBJ2-7,CASSLFQVPYEQYF
16,TRBV9,TRBJ1-4,CASSVGAYREGEKLFF
14,TRBV11-3,TRBJ2-2,CASRSATETGELFF
15,TRBV7-3,TRBJ2-3,CASSDSGRAPDTQYF
15,TRBV20-1,TRBJ2-3,CSARDPRRSTDTQYF
13,TRBV29-1,TRBJ1-1,CSVEPVRGTEAFF
14,TRBV29-1,TRBJ1-1,CSARGGRGDTEAFF
12,TRBV20-1,TRBJ1-6,CSASDGNSPLHF
14,TRBV10-3,TRBJ2-5,CAIRTSGSGETQYF
15,TRBV18,TRBJ2-3,CASSPITGSTDTQYF
15,TRBV6-5,TRBJ1-6,CASSYRAVPNSPLHF
15,TRBV6-5,TRBJ2-3,CASSTSGPSTDTQYF
14,TRBV28,TRBJ2-1,CATVQGLSYNEQFF
16,TRBV2,TRBJ1-6,CASSEDSTGVGSPLHF
15,TRBV28,TRBJ2-7,CASSPPGQGNYEQYF
15,TRBV5-6,TRBJ2-3,CASSLWDRSPDTQYF
14,TRBV10-3,TRBJ1-2,CAISEAGLSYGYTF
14,TRBV5-1,TRBJ2-7,CASSLEHRSYEQYF
16,TRBV12-3/TRBV12-4,TRBJ1-2,CASSLAPGLQNAGYTF
13,TRBV10-2,TRBJ2-1,CASSESGVNEQFF
16,TRBV7-8,TRBJ1-6,CASSALPRAGNSPLHF
15,TRBV20-1,TRBJ2-1,CSARSSSGRRREQFF
14,TRBV7-9,TRBJ2-1,CASSLIGSADEQFF
11,TRBV28,TRBJ2-7,CASSAIYEQYF
13,TRBV7-2,TRBJ2-3,CASSFGAPDTQYF
15,TRBV27,TRBJ2-2,CASTQSGTTTGELFF
13,TRBV2,TRBJ1-4,CASGQGVYEKLFF
13,TRBV6-1,TRBJ2-1,CASSEEFRREQFF
14,TRBV10-3,TRBJ2-1,CATILSGTYNEQFF
13,TRBV28,TRBJ2-1,CASILGGGSKQFF
18,TRBV6-6,TRBJ2-2,CASSGPGQGARGTGELFF
13,TRBV7-8,TRBJ2-3,CASSPQSGLQLYF
14,TRBV20-1,TRBJ2-1,CSARVRSSYNEQFF
15,TRBV12-3/TRBV12-4,TRBJ2-5,CASSPDSGLGETQYF
17,TRBV11-1,TRBJ2-1,CASSFRQSLNSYNEQFF
14,TRBV29-1,TRBJ1-4,CSAATQGTNEKLFF
14,TRBV6-2/TRBV6-3,TRBJ2-1,CASSRSGSYNEQFF
15,TRBV18,TRBJ2-7,CASSPNMDRAHEQYF
13,TRBV20-1,TRBJ1-4,CSALVGANEKLFF
15,TRBV20-1,TRBJ2-7,CSARRTSGTAYEQYF